This T cell receptor beta chain was documented in a study of cytomegalovirus exposure and HLA in healthy donors. Whole-study context: Genotyping showed approximately 81% of roughly 390 donors falling in the Caucasian-associated ancestry cluster.

After removal of 2 bases from V and 8 bases from J, the junction contained 6 bases not matched to a gene. The germline gives CDR1 SGHTA, CDR2 FQGNSA. This CDR3 contains 15 residues. The study ran its PCR with 60 Vbeta and 13 Jbeta primers. Assay: immunoSEQ multiplex PCR; the TCRdb copy retains only in-frame clones and omits some. This table has around 120,000 clones, around 80% appearing once. Concerning this clone: The target antigen is unknown.

General study findings and limits: Presence/absence analyses supposed approximately even sequencing depth among donors. Confirmation was obtained in vitro that a few CMV-associated chains are specific for CMV antigens. No immune exposure information besides CMV serostatus was available.

This chain links TRBV7-2 with TRBJ2-1; 10 bases map to TRBD2. Sequenced sample: PBMCs. The TCR originated in a man aged 25 to 45 in good health and CMV-seropositive. The CDR3, as DNA: TGTGCCAGCAGCTTAACTAGCGGGGCGGCCGATGAGCAGTTCTTC. Translation gives CASSLTSGAADEQFF. The full variable domain, rest sourced from reference TRBV7-2 and TRBJ2-1, is GAGVSQSPSNKVTEKGKDVELRCDPISGHTALYWYRQSLGQGLEFLIYFQGNSAPDKSGLPSDRFSAERTGGSVSTLTIQRTQQEDSAVYLCASSLTSGAADEQFFGPGTRLTVL.